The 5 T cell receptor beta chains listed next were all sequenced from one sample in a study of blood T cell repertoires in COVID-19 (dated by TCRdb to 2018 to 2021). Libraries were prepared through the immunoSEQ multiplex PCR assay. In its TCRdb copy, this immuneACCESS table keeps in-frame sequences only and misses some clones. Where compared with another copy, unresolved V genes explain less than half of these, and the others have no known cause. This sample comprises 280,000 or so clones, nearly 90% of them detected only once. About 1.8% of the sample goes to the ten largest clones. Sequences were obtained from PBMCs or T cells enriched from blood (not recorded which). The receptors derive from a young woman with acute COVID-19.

CDR3 loop: CASSSSGGKNIQYF. CDR3 nucleotide sequence: TGTGCCAGCAGTTCCTCCGGGGGTAAAAACATTCAGTACTTC. J is TRBJ2-4 and V is TRBV6-5; tentatively, D is TRBD2 (6 bases). V dropped 4 bases and J dropped 4 bases, with 11 bases sitting between them. The germline gives CDR1 MNHEY, CDR2 SVGAGI. This CDR3 spans 14 amino acids.

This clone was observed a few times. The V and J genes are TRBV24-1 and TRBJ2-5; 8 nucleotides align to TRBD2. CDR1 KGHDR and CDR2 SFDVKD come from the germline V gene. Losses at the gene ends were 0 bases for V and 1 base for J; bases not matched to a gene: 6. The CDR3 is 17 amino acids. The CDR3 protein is CATSDLLAGRFQETQYF. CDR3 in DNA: TGTGCCACCAGTGATTTGCTAGCGGGTAGATTCCAAGAGACCCAGTACTTC.

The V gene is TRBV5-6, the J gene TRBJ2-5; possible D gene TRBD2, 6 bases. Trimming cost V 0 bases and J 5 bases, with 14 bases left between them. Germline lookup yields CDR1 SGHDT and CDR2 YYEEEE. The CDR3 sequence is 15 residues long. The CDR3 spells CASSLAPTAGETQYF. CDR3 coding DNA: TGTGCCAGCAGCTTGGCGCCGACAGCGGGCGAGACCCAGTACTTC.

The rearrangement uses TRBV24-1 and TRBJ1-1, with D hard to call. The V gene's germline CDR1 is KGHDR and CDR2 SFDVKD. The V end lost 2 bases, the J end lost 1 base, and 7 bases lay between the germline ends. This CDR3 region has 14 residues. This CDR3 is CATSDSRENTEAFF. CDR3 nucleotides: TGTGCCACCAGTGATTCGAGAGAGAACACTGAAGCTTTCTTT.

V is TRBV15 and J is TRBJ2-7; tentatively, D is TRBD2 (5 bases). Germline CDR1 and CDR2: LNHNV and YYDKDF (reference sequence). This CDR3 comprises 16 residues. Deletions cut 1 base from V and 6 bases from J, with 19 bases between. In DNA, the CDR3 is TGTGCCACCAGCAGAGTCGTGGGAGCCGACCTCCGCGAGCAGTACTTC. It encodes CATSRVVGADLREQYF. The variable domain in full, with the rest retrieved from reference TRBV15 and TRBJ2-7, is DAMVIQNPRYQVTQFGKPVTLSCSQTLNHNVMYWYQQKSSQAPKLLFHYYDKDFNNEADTPDNFQSRRPNTSFCFLDIRSPGLGDTAMYLCATSRVVGADLREQYFGPGTRLTVT.